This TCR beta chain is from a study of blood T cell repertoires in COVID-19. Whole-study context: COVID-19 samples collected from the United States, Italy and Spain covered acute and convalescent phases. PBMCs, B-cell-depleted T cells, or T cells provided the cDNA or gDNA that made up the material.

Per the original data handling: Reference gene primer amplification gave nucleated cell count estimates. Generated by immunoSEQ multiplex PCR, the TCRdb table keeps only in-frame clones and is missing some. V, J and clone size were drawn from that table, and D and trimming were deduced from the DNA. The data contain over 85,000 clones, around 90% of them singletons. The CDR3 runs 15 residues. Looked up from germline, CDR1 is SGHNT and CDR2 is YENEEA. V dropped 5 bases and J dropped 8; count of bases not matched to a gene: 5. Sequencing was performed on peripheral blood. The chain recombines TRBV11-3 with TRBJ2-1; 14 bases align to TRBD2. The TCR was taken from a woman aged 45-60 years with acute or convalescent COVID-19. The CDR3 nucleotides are TGTGCCAGCAGCCACCCGGGACTAGCGGGAGATGAGCAGTTCTTC. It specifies CASSHPGLAGDEQFF.